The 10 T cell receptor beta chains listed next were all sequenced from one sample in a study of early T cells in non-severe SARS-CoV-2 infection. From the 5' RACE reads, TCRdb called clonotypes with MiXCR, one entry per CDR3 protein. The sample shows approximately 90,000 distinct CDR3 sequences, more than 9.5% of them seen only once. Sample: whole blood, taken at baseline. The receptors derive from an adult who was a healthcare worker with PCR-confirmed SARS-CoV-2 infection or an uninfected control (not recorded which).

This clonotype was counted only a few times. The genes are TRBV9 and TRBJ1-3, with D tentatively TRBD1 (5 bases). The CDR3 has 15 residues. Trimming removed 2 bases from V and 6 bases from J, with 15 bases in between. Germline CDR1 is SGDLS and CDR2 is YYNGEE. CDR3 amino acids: CASSVGTRSPNTIYF. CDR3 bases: TGTGCCAGCAGCGTCGGGACTCGCAGCCCAAACACCATATATTTT.

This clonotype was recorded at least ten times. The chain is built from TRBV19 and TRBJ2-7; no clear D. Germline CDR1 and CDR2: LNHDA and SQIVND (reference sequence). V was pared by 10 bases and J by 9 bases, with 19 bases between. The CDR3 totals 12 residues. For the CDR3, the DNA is TGTGCCACCCTAAATCCGGCCCTAGGGCAGTACTTC. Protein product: CATLNPALGQYF.

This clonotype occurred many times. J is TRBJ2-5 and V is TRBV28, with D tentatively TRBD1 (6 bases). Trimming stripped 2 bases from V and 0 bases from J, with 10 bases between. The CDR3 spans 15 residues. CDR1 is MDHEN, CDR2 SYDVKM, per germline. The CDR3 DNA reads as TGTGCCAGCAGTTTACTCACAGGGAACCAAGAGACCCAGTACTTC. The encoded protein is CASSLLTGNQETQYF. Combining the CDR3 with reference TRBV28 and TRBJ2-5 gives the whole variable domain DVKVTQSSRYLVKRTGEKVFLECVQDMDHENMFWYRQDPGLGLRLIYFSYDVKMKEKGDIPEGYSVSREKKERFSLILESASTNQTSMYLCASSLLTGNQETQYFGPGTRLLVL.

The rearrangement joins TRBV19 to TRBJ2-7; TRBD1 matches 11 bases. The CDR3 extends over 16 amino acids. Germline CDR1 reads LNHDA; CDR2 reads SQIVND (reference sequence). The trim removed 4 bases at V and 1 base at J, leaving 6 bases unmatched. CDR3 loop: CASSKNGQGASYEQYF. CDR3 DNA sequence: TGTGCCAGTAGTAAAAACGGACAGGGGGCGTCCTACGAGCAGTACTTC.

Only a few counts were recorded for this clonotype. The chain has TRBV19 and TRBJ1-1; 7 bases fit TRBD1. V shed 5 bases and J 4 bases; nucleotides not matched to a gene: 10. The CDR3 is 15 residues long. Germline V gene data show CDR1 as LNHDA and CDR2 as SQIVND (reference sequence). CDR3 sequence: CASSLSRQGITEAFF. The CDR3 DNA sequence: TGTGCCAGTAGTCTATCCCGACAGGGCATCACTGAAGCTTTCTTT.

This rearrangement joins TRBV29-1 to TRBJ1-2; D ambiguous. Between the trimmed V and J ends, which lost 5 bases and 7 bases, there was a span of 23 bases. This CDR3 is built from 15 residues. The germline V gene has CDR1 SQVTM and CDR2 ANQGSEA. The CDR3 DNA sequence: TGCAGCGTTAGCCACGAGGGCGGCTTCGTTCGTGGCTACACCTTC. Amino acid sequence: CSVSHEGGFVRGYTF.

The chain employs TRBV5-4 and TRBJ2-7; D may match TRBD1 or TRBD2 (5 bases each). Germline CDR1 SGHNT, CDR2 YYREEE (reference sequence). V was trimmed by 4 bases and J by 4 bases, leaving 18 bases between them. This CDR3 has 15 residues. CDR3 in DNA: TGTGCCAGCAGCGCGGCCGGGGTAGCAGGGTACGAGCAGTACTTC. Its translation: CASSAAGVAGYEQYF.

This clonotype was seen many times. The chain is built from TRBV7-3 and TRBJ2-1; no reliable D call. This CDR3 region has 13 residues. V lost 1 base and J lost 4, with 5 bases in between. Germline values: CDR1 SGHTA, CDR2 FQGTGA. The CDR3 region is CASSLRRYNEQFF. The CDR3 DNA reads TGTGCCAGCAGCTTAAGGCGGTACAATGAGCAGTTCTTC.

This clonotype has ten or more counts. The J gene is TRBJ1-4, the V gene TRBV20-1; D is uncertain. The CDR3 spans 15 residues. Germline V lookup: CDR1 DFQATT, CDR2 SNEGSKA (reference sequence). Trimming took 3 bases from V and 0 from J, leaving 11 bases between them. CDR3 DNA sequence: TGCAGTGCTAGTAGCAGACGTGCAACTAATGAAAAACTGTTTTTT. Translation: CSASSRRATNEKLFF.

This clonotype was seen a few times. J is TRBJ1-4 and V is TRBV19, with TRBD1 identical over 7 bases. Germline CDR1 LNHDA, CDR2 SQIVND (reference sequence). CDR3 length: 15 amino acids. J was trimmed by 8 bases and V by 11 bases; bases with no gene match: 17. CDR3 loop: CACALDRGQSEKLFF. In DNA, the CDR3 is TGTGCCTGCGCGTTGGATAGGGGACAGTCGGAAAAACTGTTTTTT.